One sample yielded the 8 T cell receptor beta chains listed below, sequenced in a study of identical twins. Each CDR3 protein is one row after TCRdb ran MiXCR on the 5' RACE reads. The sample has roughly 280,000 distinct CDR3 sequences, roughly 9% seen once. These data were likewise used in another study, on yellow fever vaccine responses in identical twins.

Sequenced: CD8+ T cells sorted from blood. The receptors stem from a young woman in good health.

This clonotype was seen a few times. The chain links TRBV12-5 to TRBJ2-3, with TRBD2 as a possible D gene (6 bases). V lost 2 bases to trimming and J lost 4 bases, with 10 bases between them. The CDR3 runs to 14 residues. Germline V gene lookup returns CDR1 LGHNT and CDR2 FRNRAP. This CDR3 reads CASGLWGGADTQYF. For the CDR3, the DNA is TGTGCTAGTGGTTTGTGGGGAGGCGCAGATACGCAGTATTTT.

This clonotype was recorded a few times. V is TRBV10-2 and J is TRBJ2-1, with a possible D match to TRBD2 (5 bases). Per germline, CDR1 WSHSY and CDR2 SAAADI. V dropped 2 bases and J dropped 7 bases, with 6 bases sitting between them. CDR3 size: 12 residues. CDR3 amino acids: CASSEPGNEQFF. The CDR3 DNA is TGCGCCAGCAGTGAGCCGGGGAATGAGCAGTTCTTC.

In regard to this clonotype: A read error may explain this, as a much larger clone is one base away. The V and J genes are TRBV11-2 and TRBJ2-7; D is ambiguous. The V and J ends lost 0 bases and 2 bases respectively, with 11 bases between them. This CDR3 contains 15 residues. CDR1 and CDR2 from the germline V gene are SGHAT and FQNNGV. The CDR3 here is CASSLDPREAYEQYF. In DNA, the CDR3 is TGTGCCAGCAGCTTAGATCCCCGAGAGGCCTACGAGCAGTACTTC. Complete variable domain (other parts from reference TRBV11-2 and TRBJ2-7): EAGVAQSPRYKIIEKRQSVAFWCNPISGHATLYWYQQILGQGPKLLIQFQNNGVVDDSQLPKDRFSAERLKGVDSTLKIQPAKLEDSAVYLCASSLDPREAYEQYFGPGTRLTVT.

There are many counts of this clonotype. In DNA form, the CDR3 reads TGTGCCAGCAGCTTATTATCAGTGACCACCGGGGAGCTGTTTTTT. This gives the protein CASSLLSVTTGELFF. V is TRBV7-9 and J is TRBJ2-2; D remains unclear. CDR1 is SEHNR and CDR2 is FQNEAQ in the germline V gene (reference sequence). The CDR3 contains 15 residues. The ends were cut back, 2 bases at V and 4 bases at J, with 11 bases in the middle.

This clonotype was detected many times. The V and J genes are TRBV6-5 and TRBJ2-3; D remains unclear. Per germline, CDR1 MNHEY and CDR2 SVGAGI. Between the trimmed V and J ends, which lost 0 bases and 5 bases, there was a span of 12 bases. CDR3 size: 15 residues. The CDR3 region has the DNA TGTGCCAGCAGTTACTCGTCAGGTCGGGTAGATACGCAGTATTTT. Its translation: CASSYSSGRVDTQYF.

In its sample, this clonotype was seen many times. The chain uses TRBV15 and TRBJ1-3, with a weak D call TRBD1 (5 bases). The CDR3 has 16 residues. Germline values: CDR1 LNHNV, CDR2 YYDKDF (reference sequence). V lost 3 bases, J lost 2 bases, and 14 bases lay in between. The CDR3 nucleotides read TGTGCCACCAGCAGGAGAGATCCAGGGCCTGGAAACACCATATATTTT. Its translation is CATSRRDPGPGNTIYF.

This clonotype occurred many times. The chain carries TRBV7-2 and TRBJ2-3, with D uncertain. Germline V lookup: CDR1 SGHTA, CDR2 FQGNSA. The CDR3 extends over 16 amino acids. V gave up 4 bases and J gave up 2 bases, with 16 bases separating them. The CDR3: CASSSPLESNTDTQYF. DNA for the CDR3: TGTGCCAGCAGCTCGCCGCTAGAGTCTAACACAGATACGCAGTATTTT.

This chain connects TRBV7-3 to TRBJ2-3; D gene unclear. CDR1 SGHTA and CDR2 FQGTGA come from the germline V gene. The CDR3 contains 15 residues. V was pared by 2 bases and J by 0 bases, with 9 bases between. CDR3 amino acids: CASSLLVESTDTQYF. In DNA, the CDR3 is TGTGCCAGCAGCTTATTGGTGGAAAGCACAGATACGCAGTATTTT.